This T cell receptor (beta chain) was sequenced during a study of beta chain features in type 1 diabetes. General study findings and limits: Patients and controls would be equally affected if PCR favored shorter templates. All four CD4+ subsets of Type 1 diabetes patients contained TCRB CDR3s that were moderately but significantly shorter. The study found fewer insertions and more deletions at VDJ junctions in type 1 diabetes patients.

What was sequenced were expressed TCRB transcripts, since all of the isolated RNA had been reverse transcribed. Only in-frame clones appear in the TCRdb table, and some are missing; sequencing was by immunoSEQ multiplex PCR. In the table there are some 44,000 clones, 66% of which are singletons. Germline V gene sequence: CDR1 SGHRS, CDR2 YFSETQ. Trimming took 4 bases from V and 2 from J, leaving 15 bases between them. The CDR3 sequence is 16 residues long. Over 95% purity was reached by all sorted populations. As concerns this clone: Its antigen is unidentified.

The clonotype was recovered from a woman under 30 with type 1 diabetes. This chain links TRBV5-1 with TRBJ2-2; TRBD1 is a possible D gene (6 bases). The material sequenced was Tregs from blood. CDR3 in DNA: TGCGCCAGCAGCAGGGGGACATGGGAAAACACCGGGGAGCTGTTTTTT. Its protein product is CASSRGTWENTGELFF.